The 15 T cell receptor beta chains below come from one sample, sequenced in a study of T-cell reconstitution after alpha-beta-depleted transplantation in children. Unique molecular identifiers featured in how the TCRbeta library was prepared. TCRdb reprocessed the PCR reads with MiXCR, giving one entry per CDR3 protein. The data contain 200,000 to 300,000 distinct CDR3 sequences, more than 10% of them singletons. The sequenced sample was PBMCs from the stem cell graft donor, obtained from the stem cell graft. The receptors derive from a human donor who donated a stem cell graft to a child with acute lymphoblastic leukemia.

Many counts were recorded for this clonotype. V and J are TRBV5-1 and TRBJ1-2, with a possible D match to TRBD1 (5 bases). The germline gives CDR1 SGHRS, CDR2 YFSETQ. This CDR3 region has 11 residues. V was clipped by 7 bases and J by 5 bases, with 9 bases between them. As DNA, the CDR3 is TGCGCCAGCCATGAGGGGTATGGCTACACCTTC. It translates to CASHEGYGYTF. The whole variable domain, filled in from reference TRBV5-1 and TRBJ1-2, reads KAGVTQTPRYLIKTRGQQVTLSCSPISGHRSVSWYQQTPGQGLQFLFEYFSETQRNKGNFPGRFSGRQFSNSRSEMNVSTLELGDSALYLCASHEGYGYTFGSGTRLTVV.

This clonotype showed up many times. This chain connects TRBV12-3 or TRBV12-4 to TRBJ1-2; 8 positions match TRBD1. CDR3 length: 14 amino acids. Trimming at V came to 4 bases and at J to 4 bases, leaving 5 bases not matched to a gene. CDR3 bases: TGTGCCAGCAGTTCTAGGGGGACAGGCTATGGCTACACCTTC. Its protein is CASSSRGTGYGYTF.

At least ten counts were recorded for this clonotype. This rearrangement joins TRBV7-3 to TRBJ2-7; D possibly matches TRBD1 or TRBD2 (9 bases each). This CDR3 has 21 residues. The V end was cut by 1 base, the J end by 0 bases, with 28 bases between. Per the germline V gene, CDR1 is SGHTA and CDR2 is FQGTGA. The CDR3 protein is CASSLNRGLKLAGSSSYEQYF. The CDR3 DNA reads as TGTGCCAGCAGCTTAAACAGGGGGCTGAAACTAGCGGGTTCTTCCTCCTACGAGCAGTACTTC.

The chain has TRBV28 and TRBJ1-4; the D gene is possibly TRBD1 (5 bases). In germline, CDR1 is MDHEN, CDR2 SYDVKM. Trimming pared 3 bases from V and 5 bases from J, leaving 19 bases between. The CDR3 has 17 amino acids. This CDR3 reads CASSFPRGTTTNEKLFF. CDR3 DNA: TGTGCCAGCAGTTTCCCTCGGGGCACCACGACAAATGAAAAACTGTTTTTT.

This clonotype occurred many times. This chain connects TRBV7-8 to TRBJ2-7; 7 bases are shared with TRBD1. CDR1 SGHVS and CDR2 FQNEAQ come from the germline V gene. There are 15 residues in the CDR3. V shed 5 bases and J 3 bases; nucleotides not matched to a gene: 10. CDR3 loop: CASSTTGTEIYEQYF. CDR3 sequence (DNA): TGTGCCAGCAGCACCACCGGGACAGAAATCTACGAGCAGTACTTC.

This clonotype was seen many times. V and J are TRBV4-2 and TRBJ1-2, with D possibly TRBD1 on 6 matching bases. V lost 3 bases and J lost 4, with 9 bases in between. Germline CDR1 LGHNA, CDR2 YNFKEQ. The CDR3 is 13 amino acids. The CDR3 region has the DNA TGTGCCAGCAGCCAGGGGGCGACCTATGGCTACACCTTC. The encoded protein is CASSQGATYGYTF.

This clonotype was recorded at least ten times. This rearrangement joins TRBV20-1 to TRBJ2-1, with 8 bases lining up with TRBD2. Germline assignment: CDR1 DFQATT and CDR2 SNEGSKA (reference sequence). The ends lost 1 base at V and 4 bases at J; junction bases unmatched: 6. The CDR3 is made up of 15 amino acids. The CDR3 DNA follows: TGCAGTGCTAGAGTCACTAGCGGACAATACAATGAGCAGTTCTTC. It specifies CSARVTSGQYNEQFF.

This clonotype was detected ten times or more. The V gene is TRBV10-3, the J gene TRBJ1-2; 10 bases align to TRBD1. J was trimmed by 8 bases and V by 4 bases; bases with no gene match: 10. The CDR3 spans 15 residues. The germline V gene encodes CDR1 ENHRY and CDR2 SYGVKD. DNA for the CDR3: TGTGCCATCAGTGCCGGACAGGGGGACGGAGCCGGCTACACCTTC. It yields the protein CAISAGQGDGAGYTF.

This clonotype was seen a few times. The V call is TRBV5-1, the J call TRBJ1-2; D gene unclear. V dropped 0 bases and J dropped 7 bases, with 19 bases sitting between them. This CDR3 spans 16 amino acids. CDR1 SGHRS and CDR2 YFSETQ come from the germline V gene. The CDR3 coding sequence is TGCGCCAGCAGCTTGGGCCCGGGTCGGCTAGCGGCTGGCTACACCTTC. Residues: CASSLGPGRLAAGYTF.

The chain uses TRBV29-1 and TRBJ1-5; D not certain. The CDR3 has 11 residues. V was shortened by 3 bases and J by 3 bases, with 3 bases between the two germline ends. Germline V gene data show CDR1 as SQVTM and CDR2 as ANQGSEA. The CDR3 region is CSVDNNQPQHF. CDR3 coding DNA: TGCAGCGTTGATAACAATCAGCCCCAGCATTTT.

The table lists this clonotype with many counts. J is TRBJ1-2 and V is TRBV28; D ambiguous. The CDR3 runs 13 residues. V lost 4 bases, J lost 1 base, and 7 bases lay in between. Germline V CDR1 and CDR2: MDHEN, SYDVKM. The CDR3 loop reads CASSSGFNYGYTF. The CDR3 DNA reads TGTGCCAGCAGTTCGGGTTTTAACTATGGCTACACCTTC.

This clonotype was picked up many times. The J gene is TRBJ2-1, the V gene TRBV7-2; the D gene is possibly TRBD2 (6 bases). V gave up 4 bases and J gave up 5 bases, with 12 bases separating them. The CDR3 covers 14 residues. Germline values: CDR1 SGHTA, CDR2 FQGNSA. The CDR3: CASSSRGSNNEQFF. The CDR3 nucleotides read TGTGCCAGCAGCTCACGGGGGAGCAACAATGAGCAGTTCTTC.

This chain connects TRBV12-3 or TRBV12-4 to TRBJ1-5; D uncertain. V lost 2 bases, J lost 4 bases, and 6 bases lay in between. CDR3 size: 13 residues. As DNA, the CDR3 is TGTGCCAGCAGTTTAACGGTAAATCAGCCCCAGCATTTT. The encoded protein is CASSLTVNQPQHF.

This clonotype has more than one count but fewer than ten. This chain connects TRBV19 to TRBJ2-1; D remains ambiguous. The germline CDR1 and CDR2 sequences are LNHDA and SQIVND (reference sequence). The CDR3 is 12 amino acids. The ends were cut back, 4 bases at V and 5 bases at J, with 6 bases in the middle. The CDR3 region has the DNA TGTGCCAGTAGTAGCCTAGACAATGAGCAGTTCTTC. Its protein product is CASSSLDNEQFF.

About this clonotype itself: One base away lies a much larger clone, so this may be a sequencing read error. The chain combines TRBV12-3 or TRBV12-4 with TRBJ2-7, with TRBD1 matching over 7 bases. With 3 bases clipped from V and 5 bases from J, the junction kept 7 bases outside the gene matches. The CDR3 runs to 14 residues. DNA of the CDR3: TGTGCCAGCAGTTTTCTGACAGGGTGGGACGAGCAGTACTTC. As protein: CASSFLTGWDEQYF.